This is a list of T cell receptor beta chains from one sample in a study of T cell responses to AZD1222 COVID-19 vaccine. The table came from immunoSEQ multiplex PCR; TCRdb's copy has only in-frame clones and leaves some out. Here the sample spans 90,000 to 150,000 clones, about 90% being singletons. The specimen was peripheral blood, collected on day 0 of AZD1222 vaccination. These TCRs come from an adult in good health. Both conserved end residues are part of each CDR3. The D gene is left open where the match is weak. Some rows mark clone size as missing; the rest say once, few, many or name a class of expanded clone.

>once|TRBJ2-1|.|TRBV19|12
TGTGCCAGTAGTAGGGGATGGAATGAGCAGTTCTTC
CASSRGWNEQFF
>.|TRBJ1-2|.|TRBV7-9|13
TGTGCCACCCTCACGCTCAGGGGCGGGGGCTACACCTTC
CATLTLRGGGYTF
>.|TRBJ1-5|.|TRBV30|15
TGTGCCTGGAGTCGGGTAGGGGGGGAAAATCAGCCCCAGCATTTT
CAWSRVGGENQPQHF
>.|TRBJ1-6|.|TRBV15|14
TGTGCCACCAGCAGAGAGGGATGGAATTCACCCCTCCACTTT
CATSREGWNSPLHF
>.|TRBJ1-5|.|TRBV21-1|13
TGTGCCAGCAGCAAAGCGGGGAATCAGCCCCAGCATTTT
CASSKAGNQPQHF
>once|TRBJ1-2|.|TRBV18|12
TGTGCCAGCTCACCACGGGGCCGTGGCTACACCTTC
CASSPRGRGYTF
>.|TRBJ1-1|.|TRBV12-3/TRBV12-4|12
TGTGCCAGCAGCCCAGGACACAATGAAGCTTTCTTT
CASSPGHNEAFF
>.|TRBJ2-7|.|TRBV25-1|14
TGTGCCAGCAGTGCTCCCACGCAGACCTACGAGCAGTACTTC
CASSAPTQTYEQYF
>.|TRBJ1-1|.|TRBV5-1|15
TGCGCCAGCAGCTCAGGCGGGACACCGAACACTGAAGCTTTCTTT
CASSSGGTPNTEAFF
>.|TRBJ1-2|TRBD1|TRBV5-1|15
TGCGCCAGCAGCTCCTTAGGGTGGGACAGGGATGGCTACACCTTC
CASSSLGWDRDGYTF
>.|TRBJ1-2|.|TRBV9|14
TGTGCCAGCAGCCCCGGGTCCCACAACAGTGGCTACACCTTC
CASSPGSHNSGYTF
>.|TRBJ1-2|.|TRBV15|18
TGTGCCACCAGCAGCAGAGGCCCCGAAGGCACGATAAATCATGGCTACACCTTC
CATSSRGPEGTINHGYTF
>.|TRBJ2-1|.|TRBV18|17
TGTGCCAGCTCACCCCCCGGGAATAGTCCTCACTACAATGAGCAGTTCTTC
CASSPPGNSPHYNEQFF
>.|TRBJ2-1|.|TRBV9|14
TGTGCCAGCAGCCCCTCTAGTAATGGTAATGAGCAGTTCTTC
CASSPSSNGNEQFF
>.|TRBJ1-1|.|TRBV3-1/TRBV3-2|13
TGTGCCAGCAGCCCCCGGGGGCTGGGTGAAGCTTTCTTT
CASSPRGLGEAFF
>.|TRBJ1-1|.|TRBV11-2|13
TGTGCCAGCAGCTCGACAGTCCACACTGAAGCTTTCTTT
CASSSTVHTEAFF
>.|TRBJ1-6|.|TRBV27|15
TGTGCCAGCAGTTTAGGCGGGAGCCCTAATTCACCCCTCCACTTT
CASSLGGSPNSPLHF
>.|TRBJ1-2|.|TRBV15|13
TGTGCCACCAGCGCAGAGGGCTGGTATGGCTACACCTTC
CATSAEGWYGYTF
>.|TRBJ2-7|TRBD2|TRBV30|12
TGTGCCTCTCGGGGGGGCTCTTACGAGCAGTACTTC
CASRGGSYEQYF
>.|TRBJ2-7|TRBD2|TRBV2|15
TGTGCCAGCAGTGAGGGCGCGGGAGAGGCCTACGAGCAGTACTTC
CASSEGAGEAYEQYF
>.|TRBJ1-2|.|TRBV25-1|14
TGTGCCAGCAGTGATCCTGGTCGGGGCTATGGCTACACCTTC
CASSDPGRGYGYTF
>.|TRBJ1-4|.|TRBV19|12
TGTGCCAGTAGTCCGTCGGTTGCGTCCCTGTTTTTT
CASSPSVASLFF
>.|TRBJ2-6|.|TRBV2|15
TGTGCCAGCAGGGACAGTTACTCTGGGGCCAACGTCCTGACTTTC
CASRDSYSGANVLTF
>.|TRBJ2-2|.|TRBV2|14
TGTGCCAGCAGTCCGGGAGAGAACACCGGGGAGCTGTTTTTT
CASSPGENTGELFF
>.|TRBJ2-5|.|TRBV5-1|13
TGCGCCAGCAGCCCCGGGTGGGAAGAGACCCAGTACTTC
CASSPGWEETQYF
>.|TRBJ2-5|.|TRBV5-1|18
TGCGCCAGCAGCTTGGTTATGTGGGGGGAGTTCCCCCAAGAGACCCAGTACTTC
CASSLVMWGEFPQETQYF
>.|TRBJ1-4|.|TRBV19|14
TGTGCCAGTAGTGTGAGCCTACCCCGGGAAGAACTGTTTTTT
CASSVSLPREELFF
>.|TRBJ1-3|.|TRBV30|12
TGTGCCTGGAAATCAGCTGGAAACACCATATATTTT
CAWKSAGNTIYF
>.|TRBJ1-4|.|TRBV13|14
TGTGCCAGCAGCTTAGCTAGAGTTGACGAAAAACTGTTTTTT
CASSLARVDEKLFF
>few|TRBJ2-7|TRBD1|TRBV28|13
TGTGCCAGCGGGACAGGCCCAACCTACGAGCAGTACTTC
CASGTGPTYEQYF
>.|TRBJ2-3|TRBD2|TRBV6-6|16
TGTGCCAGCACCAAGGGACTAGCGGGAGGGGGAGATACGCAGTATTTT
CASTKGLAGGGDTQYF
>.|TRBJ2-2|TRBD2|TRBV11-2|16
TGTGCCAGCAGCTTAGTAGCGGGAGATATCACCGGGGAGCTGTTTTTT
CASSLVAGDITGELFF
>.|TRBJ2-1|.|TRBV19|15
TGTGCCAGTAGTATAGACGGAAACATCTACAATGAGCAGTTCTTC
CASSIDGNIYNEQFF
>.|TRBJ2-7|TRBD2|TRBV6-1|15
TGTGCCAGCAGTGAAGTTCCGGGAGGATCCTACGAGCAGTACTTC
CASSEVPGGSYEQYF
>.|TRBJ2-1|.|TRBV9|14
TGTGCCAGCAGCGTAGTGGGCACGGAGGGGATACAGTTCTTC
CASSVVGTEGIQFF
>.|TRBJ2-4|TRBD2|TRBV19|16
TGTGCCAGTAGTCCCCGCGGATGGTTAAGCGGGGACATTCAGTACTTC
CASSPRGWLSGDIQYF
>.|TRBJ1-2|.|TRBV18|15
TGTGCCAGCTCACCTTCAGGCGGCTTCAACTATGGCTACACCTTC
CASSPSGGFNYGYTF
>.|TRBJ2-1|TRBD2|TRBV28|15
TGTGCCAGCAGTTCCCCGTGGGGGAGGGACAATGAGCAGTTCTTC
CASSSPWGRDNEQFF
>few|TRBJ1-3|TRBD1|TRBV11-2|17
TGTGCCAGCAGCCTACAGCCACAGGGGTTCTCTGGAAACACCATATATTTT
CASSLQPQGFSGNTIYF
>.|TRBJ2-1|TRBD2|TRBV9|17
TGTGCCAGCAGCACCGGGACTAGCGGGAGGTCTAGCAATGAGCAGTTCTTC
CASSTGTSGRSSNEQFF
>.|TRBJ1-1|TRBD1|TRBV6-5|14
TGTGCCAGCAGTAGGGGACAGCCGGACACTGAAGCTTTCTTT
CASSRGQPDTEAFF
>.|TRBJ1-2|.|TRBV10-3|15
TGTGCCATCAGTGAGTTGGAAGGGGCAGACTATGGCTACACCTTC
CAISELEGADYGYTF
>.|TRBJ1-2|.|TRBV5-1|12
TGCGCCAGCAGAACAGGGAAAGATGGCTACACCTTC
CASRTGKDGYTF
>.|TRBJ2-1|TRBD2|TRBV29-1|16
TGCAGCGTTGGTAGGGGGACTAGCGCGGATTACAATGAGCAGTTCTTC
CSVGRGTSADYNEQFF
>.|TRBJ2-1|TRBD2|TRBV5-1|15
TGCGCCAGCAGCCCGGGACTAGCCACCTACAATGAGCAGTTCTTC
CASSPGLATYNEQFF
>.|TRBJ1-6|.|TRBV2|13
TGTGCCAGCACCACTCATCGGGATTCACCCCTCCACTTT
CASTTHRDSPLHF
>.|TRBJ2-4|.|TRBV28|14
TGTGCCAGCAGTTTGAGTCTAGTCAAAAACATTCAGTACTTC
CASSLSLVKNIQYF
>once|TRBJ1-5|TRBD1|TRBV7-3|15
TGTGCCAGCAGCTCAACAGGGGGCAGCAATCAGCCCCAGCATTTT
CASSSTGGSNQPQHF
>.|TRBJ2-7|.|TRBV28|13
TGTGCCAGCAGTCCGGCGGTCACTTACGAGCAGTACTTC
CASSPAVTYEQYF
>.|TRBJ1-5|TRBD1|TRBV7-8|16
TGTGCCAGCAGCCGGGACAGATCTTTGGGCAATCAGCCCCAGCATTTT
CASSRDRSLGNQPQHF
>.|TRBJ2-7|TRBD1|TRBV28|15
TGTGCCAGCAGTTTATATGGACAGGGGGTAGGCGAGCAGTACTTC
CASSLYGQGVGEQYF
>.|TRBJ1-6|.|TRBV6-5|15
TGTGCCAGCAGTTACTTTTCCAGCCTTAATTCACCCCTCCACTTT
CASSYFSSLNSPLHF
>.|TRBJ2-6|.|TRBV11-3|17
TGTGCCAGCACCATCTCCCGTGGGGCCTCTGGGGCCAACGTCCTGACTTTC
CASTISRGASGANVLTF
>.|TRBJ2-7|TRBD1|TRBV15|15
TGTGCCACCAGCAGAGACGGGACAGGGAGCCACGAGCAGTACTTC
CATSRDGTGSHEQYF
>.|TRBJ1-1|.|TRBV5-1|15
TGCGCCAGCAGCTTGGGTCTAGGCACGAACACTGAAGCTTTCTTT
CASSLGLGTNTEAFF